Described below is a single T cell receptor beta chain sequence and its context. The TCR beta profiling, which covered VDJ combination and CDR3 sequence, was carried out using genomic DNA as the template. Using its own MiXCR run on the reads, TCRdb lists one record per CDR3 protein. In the table there are about 160,000 distinct CDR3 sequences, about 48% of which are singletons. The data were obtained in a study of CD8+CD57+ T cells in acquired aplastic anemia. Per the germline V gene, CDR1 is SGDLS and CDR2 is YYNGEE. The ends were cut back, 0 bases at V and 5 bases at J, with 21 bases in the middle. The CDR3 length is 18 residues.

This TCR came from a human donor in good health. J is TRBJ2-1 and V is TRBV9; tentatively, D is TRBD1 (6 bases). Sequenced input: sorted CD4+, CD8+, or CD8+CD57+ T cells (not recorded which) from PBMCs. This CDR3 reads CASSVVSTVGALNNEQFF. The CDR3 bases are TGTGCCAGCAGCGTAGTTTCGACGGTGGGGGCCTTGAACAATGAGCAGTTCTTC.